The next 5 T cell receptor beta chains were all read from a single sample in a study of blood T cell repertoires in COVID-19. Generated by immunoSEQ multiplex PCR, the TCRdb table keeps only in-frame clones and is missing some. The table shows under 200,000 clones, with over 65% occurring only once. The sequencing sample was made of peripheral blood. The receptors here all came from a man aged 55 to 70 with acute or convalescent COVID-19.

CDR3: CASSLAGTGGYYEQYF. The CDR3 DNA reads TGTGCCAGCAGCTTGGCCGGGACAGGGGGATACTACGAGCAGTACTTC. The V gene is TRBV7-8, the J gene TRBJ2-7, with TRBD1 matching 11 bases. CDR1 SGHVS and CDR2 FQNEAQ come from the germline V gene. The CDR3 covers 16 residues. Unmatched junction bases numbered 7, after V lost 3 bases and J lost 3 bases.

The chain is built from TRBV9 and TRBJ2-1; 7 nucleotides align to TRBD2. With 2 bases clipped from V and 0 bases from J, the junction kept 2 bases outside the gene matches. The germline V gene encodes CDR1 SGDLS and CDR2 YYNGEE. The CDR3 is 15 amino acids. In DNA form, the CDR3 reads TGTGCCAGCAGCGTTACGGGGGGCTCCTACAATGAGCAGTTCTTC. Translating gives CASSVTGGSYNEQFF.

J is TRBJ2-7 and V is TRBV5-6; a possible D gene is TRBD2 (5 bases). Germline V gene sequence: CDR1 SGHDT, CDR2 YYEEEE. Trimming left V 2 bases short and J 0 bases short, with 6 bases between. The CDR3 spans 13 residues. Written as DNA, the CDR3 is TGTGCCAGCAGCTTCGGGATCTCCTACGAGCAGTACTTC. Its protein is CASSFGISYEQYF.

This rearrangement joins TRBV3-1 (or the pseudogene TRBV3-2) to TRBJ1-4, with TRBD1 identical over 8 bases. Germline values: CDR1 LGHDT, CDR2 YNNKEL (reference sequence). V gave up 0 bases and J gave up 10 bases; unmatched junction bases: 10. CDR3 length: 16 amino acids. CDR3 amino acids: CASSQDSRGQEGKLFF. As DNA, the CDR3 is TGTGCCAGCAGCCAAGATAGCAGGGGGCAGGAAGGAAAACTGTTTTTT.

The rearrangement uses TRBV5-1 and TRBJ1-6; no reliable D call. The CDR3 runs 12 residues. V was pared by 3 bases and J by 13 bases, with 11 bases between. The germline V gene has CDR1 SGHRS and CDR2 YFSETQ. CDR3 in amino acids: CASSSLGGPLHF. The CDR3 DNA sequence: TGCGCCAGCAGCTCCCTGGGAGGCCCCCTCCACTTT.